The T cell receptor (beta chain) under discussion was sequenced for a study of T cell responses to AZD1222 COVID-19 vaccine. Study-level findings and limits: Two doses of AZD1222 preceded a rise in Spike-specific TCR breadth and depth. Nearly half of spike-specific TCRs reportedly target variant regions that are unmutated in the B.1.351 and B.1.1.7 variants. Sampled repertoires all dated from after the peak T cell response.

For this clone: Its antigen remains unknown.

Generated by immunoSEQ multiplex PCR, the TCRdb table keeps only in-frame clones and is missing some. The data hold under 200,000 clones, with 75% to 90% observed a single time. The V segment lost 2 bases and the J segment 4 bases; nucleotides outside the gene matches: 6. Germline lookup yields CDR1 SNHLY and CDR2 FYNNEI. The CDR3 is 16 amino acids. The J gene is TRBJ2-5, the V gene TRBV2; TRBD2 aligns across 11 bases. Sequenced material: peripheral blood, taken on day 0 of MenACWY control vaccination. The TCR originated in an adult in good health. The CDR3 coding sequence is TGTGCCAGCAGTGAATTACTAGCGGGAGACGCAGAGACCCAGTACTTC. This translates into CASSELLAGDAETQYF.